This T cell receptor beta chain was sequenced for a study of blood T cells in healthy people across ages. Across the whole study: Roughly one uniquely barcoded beta molecule per two T cells was captured.

This clonotype was found many times. Its matching antigen is unknown. Study results and caveats: PBMCs left unsorted prevented a conclusive naive versus antigen-experienced comparison. The study found TCR beta diversity correlated strongly with naive T cell percentage.

Combining a sample-barcoded 5' primer with a J-beta primer mix, a second PCR ran for 7 to 11 cycles. TCRdb re-called the 5' RACE reads through MiXCR, storing one row per CDR3 protein. This repertoire shows about 930,000 distinct CDR3 sequences, just under 30% found once; its top ten account for approximately 10%. There are 15 residues in the CDR3. Germline CDR1 reads SEHNR; CDR2 reads FQNEAQ (reference sequence). Trimming at V came to 1 base and at J to 7 bases, leaving 7 bases not matched to a gene. These data were also filed under a second study, of T cells of mothers and their children.

The sequenced material came from blood. This rearrangement joins TRBV7-9 to TRBJ2-3, with TRBD2 matching 8 bases. The clonotype originates from a middle-aged woman in good health. CDR3 DNA sequence: TGTGCCAGCAGCTTAGAAGCGGGGGACTTTCATACGCAGTATTTT. It codes for CASSLEAGDFHTQYF.